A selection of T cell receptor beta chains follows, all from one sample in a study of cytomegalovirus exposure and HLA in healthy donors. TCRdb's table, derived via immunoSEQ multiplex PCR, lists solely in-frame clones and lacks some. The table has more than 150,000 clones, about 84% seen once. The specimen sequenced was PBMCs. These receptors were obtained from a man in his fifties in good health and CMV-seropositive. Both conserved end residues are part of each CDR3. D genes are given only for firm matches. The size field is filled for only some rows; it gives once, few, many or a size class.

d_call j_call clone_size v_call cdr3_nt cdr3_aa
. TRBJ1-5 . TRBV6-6 TGTGCCAGCACCCCGGACAGTAATCAGCCCCAGCATTTT CASTPDSNQPQHF
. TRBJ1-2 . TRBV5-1 TGCGCCAGCAGCTCGTCACACTATAACTATGGCTACACCTTC CASSSSHYNYGYTF
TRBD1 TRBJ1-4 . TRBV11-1 TGTGCCAGCAGCCCGGGACAGTTTAATGAAAAACTGTTTTTT CASSPGQFNEKLFF
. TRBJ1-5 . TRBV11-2 TGTGCCAGCAGCTTAGCGGGACACGGTAATCAGCCCCAGCATTTT CASSLAGHGNQPQHF
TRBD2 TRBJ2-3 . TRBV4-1 TGCGCCAGCAGCACTCCCGGGGGGGGAAATACGCAGTATTTT CASSTPGGGNTQYF
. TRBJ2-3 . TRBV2 TGTGCCAGCAGTGAAATGGGGCTAGGGGCAGATACGCAGTATTTT CASSEMGLGADTQYF
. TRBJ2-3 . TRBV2 TGTGCCAGCAGTGTGGTCACACGCACAGATACGCAGTATTTT CASSVVTRTDTQYF
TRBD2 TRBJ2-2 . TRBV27 TGTGCCAGCAGTTGGGGACTAGCGGCGACCGGGGAGCTGTTTTTT CASSWGLAATGELFF
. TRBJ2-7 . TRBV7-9 TGTGCCAGCAGCCTACGACACTCATACGAGCAGTACTTC CASSLRHSYEQYF
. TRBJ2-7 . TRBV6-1 TGTGCCAGCAGCGCGGGGCTAAATTTACGCGAGCAGTACTTC CASSAGLNLREQYF
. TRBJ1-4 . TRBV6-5 TGTGCCAGCGGTTTGACTGGTGGGAGAGAAAAACTGTTTTTT CASGLTGGREKLFF
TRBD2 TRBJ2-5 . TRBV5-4 TGTGCCAGCAGCTTGTCCCTAGCGGAAGAGACCCAGTACTTC CASSLSLAEETQYF
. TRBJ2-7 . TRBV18 TGTGCCAGCTCACCCCAAGGACAGTCCTACGAGCAGTACTTC CASSPQGQSYEQYF
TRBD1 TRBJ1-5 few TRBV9 TGTGCCAGCAGCGCCGACAGGGGACCGAATCAGCCCCAGCATTTT CASSADRGPNQPQHF
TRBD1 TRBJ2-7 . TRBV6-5 TGTGCCAGCGGAGACAGGGGCCTGAGCTCCTACGAGCAGTACTTC CASGDRGLSSYEQYF
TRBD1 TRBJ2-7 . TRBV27 TGTGCCAGCAGCCGGGACAGGGCCTACGAGCAGTACTTC CASSRDRAYEQYF
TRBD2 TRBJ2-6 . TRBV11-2 TGTGCCAGCAGCTTAGAAGGGACTAGGAAGGCTGGGGCCAACGTCCTGACTTTC CASSLEGTRKAGANVLTF
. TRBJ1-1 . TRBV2 TGTGCCAGCAGTGGCCCCCTCGGCCCCGGGACTGAAGCTTTCTTT CASSGPLGPGTEAFF
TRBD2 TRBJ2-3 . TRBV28 TGTGCCAGCAGTACTTTAGCGGGAGGGGCCGATACGCAGTATTTT CASSTLAGGADTQYF
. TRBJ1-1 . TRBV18 TGTGCCAGCTCACAGACACCTCCCGGGAACACTGAAGCTTTCTTT CASSQTPPGNTEAFF
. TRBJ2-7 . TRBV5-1 TGCGCCAGCAGCTTGGGACAGCTACAGGGCGAGCAGTACTTC CASSLGQLQGEQYF
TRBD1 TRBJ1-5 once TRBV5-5 TGTGCCAGCAGCTCCCCGGGACAGGGGACCGCGGGCAATCAGCCCCAGCATTTT CASSSPGQGTAGNQPQHF